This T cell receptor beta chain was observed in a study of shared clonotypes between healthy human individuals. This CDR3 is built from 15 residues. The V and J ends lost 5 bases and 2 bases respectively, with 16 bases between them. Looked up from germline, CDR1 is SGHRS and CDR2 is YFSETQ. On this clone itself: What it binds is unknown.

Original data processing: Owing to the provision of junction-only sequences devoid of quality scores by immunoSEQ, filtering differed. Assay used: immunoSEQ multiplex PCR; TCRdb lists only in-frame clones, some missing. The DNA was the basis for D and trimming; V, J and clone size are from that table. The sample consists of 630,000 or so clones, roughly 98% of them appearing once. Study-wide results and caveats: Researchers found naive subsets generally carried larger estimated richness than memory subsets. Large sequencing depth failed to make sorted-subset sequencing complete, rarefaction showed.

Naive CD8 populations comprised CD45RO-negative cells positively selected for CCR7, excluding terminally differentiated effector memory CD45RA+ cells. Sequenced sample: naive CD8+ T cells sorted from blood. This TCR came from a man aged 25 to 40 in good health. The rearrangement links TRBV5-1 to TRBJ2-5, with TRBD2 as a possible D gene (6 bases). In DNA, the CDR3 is TGCGCCAGCAGTGAGGGAGGACAACATCAAGAGACCCAGTACTTC. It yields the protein CASSEGGQHQETQYF.